This TCR beta chain was captured by sequencing in a study of identical twins. Through template switching, a universal primer site was introduced, and the cDNA contained unique molecular identifiers. TCRdb re-called the 5' RACE reads with MiXCR, one entry per CDR3 protein. The sample consists of about 470,000 distinct CDR3 sequences, approximately 25% of them appearing once. Study observations and caveats: Twins' surplus sharing was weaker for beta out-of-frame sequences. The authors drew conclusions from cross-sectional statistical analysis rather than following the same donors. Abundant cord blood beta clonotypes carried fewer insertions; memory repertoires showed none.

Concerning this clonotype itself: Its target is not known.

Deletions cut 5 bases from V and 3 bases from J, with 17 bases between. Per the germline V gene, CDR1 is MNHNS and CDR2 is SASEGT. The CDR3 has 15 residues. This sample was also put to use in a study of T cells expressing NK-cell markers.

This TCR was recovered from a young woman in good health. Input material: CD4+ T cells sorted from blood. The chain recombines TRBV6-1 with TRBJ2-7; D is perhaps TRBD1 (6 bases). CDR3 DNA: TGTGCCAGCAGTCTAACCCGGGACACCATCTACGAGCAGTACTTC. It yields the protein CASSLTRDTIYEQYF.